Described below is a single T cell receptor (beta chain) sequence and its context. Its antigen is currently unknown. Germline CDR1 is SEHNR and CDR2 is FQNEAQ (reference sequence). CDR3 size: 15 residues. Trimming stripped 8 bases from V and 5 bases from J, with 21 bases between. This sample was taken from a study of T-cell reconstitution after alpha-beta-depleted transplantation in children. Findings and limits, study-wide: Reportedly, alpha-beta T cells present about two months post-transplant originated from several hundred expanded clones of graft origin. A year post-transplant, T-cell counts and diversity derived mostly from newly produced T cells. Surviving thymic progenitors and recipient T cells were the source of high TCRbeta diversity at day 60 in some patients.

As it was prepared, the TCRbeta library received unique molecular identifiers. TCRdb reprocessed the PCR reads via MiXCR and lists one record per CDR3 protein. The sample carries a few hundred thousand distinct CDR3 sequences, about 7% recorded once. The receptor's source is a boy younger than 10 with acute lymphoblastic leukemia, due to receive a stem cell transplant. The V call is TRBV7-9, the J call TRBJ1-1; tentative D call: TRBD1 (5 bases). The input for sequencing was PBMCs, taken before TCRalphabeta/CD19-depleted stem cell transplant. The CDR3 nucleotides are TGTGCCAGCGCGCCGGTTGGGGGAAGAGAGACTGAAGCTTTCTTT. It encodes CASAPVGGRETEAFF.